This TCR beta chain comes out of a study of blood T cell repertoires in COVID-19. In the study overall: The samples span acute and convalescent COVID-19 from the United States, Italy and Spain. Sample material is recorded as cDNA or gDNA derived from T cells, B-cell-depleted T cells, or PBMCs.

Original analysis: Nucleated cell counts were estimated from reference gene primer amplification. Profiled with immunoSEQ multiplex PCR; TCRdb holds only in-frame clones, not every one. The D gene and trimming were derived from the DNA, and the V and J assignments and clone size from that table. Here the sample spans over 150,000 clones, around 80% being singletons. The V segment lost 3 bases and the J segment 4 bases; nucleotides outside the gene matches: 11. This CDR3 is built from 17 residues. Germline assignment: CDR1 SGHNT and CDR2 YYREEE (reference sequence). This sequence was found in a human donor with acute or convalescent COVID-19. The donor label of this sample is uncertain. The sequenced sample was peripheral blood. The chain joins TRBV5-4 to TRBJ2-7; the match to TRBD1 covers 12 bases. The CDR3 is CASSSRGGTGGLYEQYF. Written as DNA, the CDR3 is TGTGCCAGCAGCTCCCGCGGGGGGACAGGGGGCCTATACGAGCAGTACTTC.